This record covers a single T cell receptor (beta chain). Its antigen remains unidentified. The CDR3 sequence is 15 residues long. Trimming cost V 4 bases and J 1 base; bases outside gene matches: 0. Germline-derived CDR1 and CDR2 are SGHNT and YYREEE (reference sequence). This entry belongs to a study of cytomegalovirus exposure and HLA in healthy donors. General study findings and limits: An apparent linkage of common viral pathogens to several of the most significant clusters emerged in a later analysis.

This PCR relied on a set of 60 Vbeta primers and 13 Jbeta primers. Profiling relied on immunoSEQ multiplex PCR, and the TCRdb table lists in-frame clones only, not all of them. The repertoire holds approximately 93,000 clones, with approximately 83% as singletons. The chain carries TRBV5-4 and TRBJ2-1; 12 nucleotides align to TRBD2. This TCR came from a man between 50 and 59 years old in good health and CMV-seronegative. Sequencing was carried out using PBMCs. CDR3 loop: CASSGTSGSYNEQFF. CDR3 DNA: TGTGCCAGCAGCGGGACTAGCGGGTCCTACAATGAGCAGTTCTTC.